What follows are 8 T cell receptor beta chains derived from one specimen sequenced in a study of T-cell reconstitution after alpha-beta-depleted transplantation in children. Unique molecular identifiers were built into the TCRbeta library. MiXCR, applied by TCRdb to the PCR reads, yields one record per CDR3 protein. The table has about 420,000 distinct CDR3 sequences, about 17% seen once. The sample consisted of PBMCs, mostly from graft donor cells, taken 360 days after TCRalphabeta/CD19-depleted stem cell transplant. Source of these receptors: a boy under two years old who had a stem cell transplant for Wiskott-Aldrich syndrome, so the T cells may come from the graft donor.

This clonotype has just a few counts. The rearrangement uses TRBV20-1 and TRBJ2-3; 7 bases agree with TRBD2. The CDR3 consists of 13 residues. Germline V gives CDR1 DFQATT, CDR2 SNEGSKA (reference sequence). With V trimmed by 3 bases and J by 1 base, 1 base remained unmatched. For the CDR3, the DNA is TGCAGTGCTAGTGGGGGGGGCACAGATACGCAGTATTTT. It is translated as CSASGGGTDTQYF.

This chain joins TRBV12-3 or TRBV12-4 and TRBJ2-7; TRBD1 matches 7 bases. The ends lost 6 bases at V and 2 bases at J; junction bases unmatched: 7. The CDR3 is 14 residues long. Here the CDR3 reads CASRRTGFPYEQYF. Written as DNA, the CDR3 is TGTGCCAGCAGGCGGACAGGTTTCCCCTACGAGCAGTACTTC.

The table lists this clonotype with a few counts. CDR3 sequence (DNA): TGTGCCAGCAGCCAAATTACTACAGAGACCCAGTACTTC. Its protein is CASSQITTETQYF. The chain uses TRBV14 and TRBJ2-5; unclear D gene. V was shortened by 2 bases and J by 4 bases, with 8 bases between the two germline ends. Looked up from germline, CDR1 is SGHDN and CDR2 is FVKESK. The CDR3 totals 13 residues.

J is TRBJ2-3 and V is TRBV5-1, with TRBD2 matching over 7 bases. Losses at the gene ends were 5 bases for V and 4 bases for J; bases not matched to a gene: 10. The germline gives CDR1 SGHRS, CDR2 YFSETQ. This CDR3 has 15 residues. The chain's CDR3 is CASRVGRERSDTQYF. The CDR3 DNA follows: TGCGCCAGCAGGGTTGGGCGGGAGAGGTCAGATACGCAGTATTTT.

The rearrangement joins TRBV7-9 to TRBJ2-1; no definite D call. Trimming took 3 bases from V and 2 from J, leaving 8 bases between them. Germline CDR1 reads SEHNR; CDR2 reads FQNEAQ (reference sequence). The CDR3 is 14 residues long. This CDR3 reads CASSFGHTYNEQFF. CDR3 bases: TGTGCCAGCAGCTTCGGTCATACCTACAATGAGCAGTTCTTC. Based on the CDR3 plus reference TRBV7-9 and TRBJ2-1, the full variable domain is DTGVSQNPRHKITKRGQNVTFRCDPISEHNRLYWYRQTLGQGPEFLTYFQNEAQLEKSRLLSDRFSAERPKGSFSTLEIQRTEQGDSAMYLCASSFGHTYNEQFFGPGTRLTVL.

This clonotype was seen a single time. The chain has TRBV4-3 and TRBJ2-2; D tentatively reads TRBD1 or TRBD2 (5 bases each). This CDR3 is 15 amino acids long. Looked up from germline, CDR1 is LGHNA and CDR2 is YSLEER. Between the trimmed V and J ends, which lost 7 bases and 4 bases, there was a span of 16 bases. In nucleotides, the CDR3 is TGCGCCAGCACCCCTCGGGCAGGGACCACCGGGGAGCTGTTTTTT. This translates into CASTPRAGTTGELFF.

The rearrangement uses TRBV5-1 and TRBJ1-1; no firm D call. This CDR3 is built from 16 residues. Germline assignment: CDR1 SGHRS and CDR2 YFSETQ. V was pared by 4 bases and J by 0 bases, with 16 bases between. CDR3 DNA: TGCGCCAGCAGCCGGACGGGAGAAGGGATGAACACTGAAGCTTTCTTT. The encoded protein is CASSRTGEGMNTEAFF.

This clonotype came up a few times. The V gene is TRBV20-1, the J gene TRBJ2-3, with a possible D match to TRBD1 (6 bases). The CDR3 is 15 residues long. Germline CDR1 and CDR2: DFQATT and SNEGSKA (reference sequence). V dropped 6 bases and J dropped 2 bases, with 18 bases sitting between them. DNA of the CDR3: TGCAGTGCCCTCAAGACGGGGACATACACAGATACGCAGTATTTT. Protein sequence: CSALKTGTYTDTQYF.